A single sample is the source of the 11 T cell receptor beta chains below, sequenced in a study of Ad26.COV2.S vaccination and SARS-CoV-2 variants. Some clones are missing from TCRdb's copy, which holds only in-frame ones; the method was immunoSEQ multiplex PCR. Here the sample spans about 480,000 clones, around 88% being singletons. Treatment indicated: roughly 20 received Ad26.COV2.S at low or high dose, single or two shots; roughly five received placebo; per-sample allocation not given. Day 63 following the first vaccine or placebo injection was when the samples were taken. Sample: peripheral blood, taken in a trial of Ad26.COV2.S vaccine versus placebo. The receptors stem from a person between 18 and 59 years old who received the Ad26.COV2.S COVID-19 vaccine or a placebo.

The CDR3 sequence is CASSSPFRGLGSPLHF. CDR3 sequence (DNA): TGTGCCAGCAGTTCCCCGTTTCGGGGCCTGGGGTCACCCCTCCACTTT. The chain carries TRBV27 and TRBJ1-6, with D perhaps TRBD1 (5 bases). This CDR3 region has 16 residues. The germline V gene encodes CDR1 MNHEY and CDR2 SMNVEV (reference sequence). With 4 bases removed from V and 10 bases from J, the gap between germline ends came to 20 bases.

The chain uses TRBV7-2 and TRBJ1-1, with D unclear. The CDR3 contains 15 residues. The ends were cut back, 5 bases at V and 3 bases at J, with 16 bases in the middle. The germline gives CDR1 SGHTA, CDR2 FQGNSA. CDR3 nucleotides: TGTGCCAGCAGCAAGACACTTTCTTGGCACACTGAAGCTTTCTTT. Its translation is CASSKTLSWHTEAFF.

V usage is TRBV10-3 and J usage is TRBJ2-5; D uncertain. Per the germline V gene, CDR1 is ENHRY and CDR2 is SYGVKD. Between the trimmed V and J ends, which lost 3 bases and 9 bases, there was a span of 11 bases. CDR3 length equals 12 residues. The CDR3 region is CAISDTPGSQYF. CDR3 coding DNA: TGTGCCATCAGTGATACACCTGGGTCCCAGTACTTC.

The J gene is TRBJ1-2, the V gene TRBV5-1, with 9 bases that match TRBD1. CDR1 and CDR2 from the germline V gene are SGHRS and YFSETQ. V shed 4 bases, J shed 7 bases, and the junction held 11 bases outside the gene matches. The CDR3 has 15 residues. This chain's CDR3 is CASSPGQGSRGGYTF. CDR3 sequence (DNA): TGCGCCAGCAGCCCAGGACAGGGGTCTCGCGGTGGCTACACCTTC.

V is TRBV7-2 and J is TRBJ1-2; D remains ambiguous. The CDR3 covers 14 residues. Deletions cut 1 base from V and 2 bases from J, with 8 bases between. Germline V gene lookup returns CDR1 SGHTA and CDR2 FQGNSA. CDR3 DNA: TGTGCCAGCAGCTTAGACCAGCGGAACTATGGCTACACCTTC. Protein sequence: CASSLDQRNYGYTF.

The rearrangement links TRBV6-5 to TRBJ1-5; TRBD1 is a possible D gene (6 bases). Germline V lookup: CDR1 MNHEY, CDR2 SVGAGI. CDR3 length: 12 residues. V lost 7 bases and J lost 5, with 9 bases in between. CDR3 in amino acids: CASIQGDQPQHF. In DNA form, the CDR3 reads TGTGCCAGCATACAGGGAGATCAGCCCCAGCATTTT.

V usage is TRBV5-4 and J usage is TRBJ2-5; the match to TRBD1 covers 10 bases. The CDR3 sequence is 15 residues long. Germline CDR1 SGHNT, CDR2 YYREEE (reference sequence). The J segment lost 5 bases and the V segment lost 4 bases, leaving 8 bases of the junction unmatched. The CDR3 nucleotides read TGTGCCAGCAGCCAACGGACAGGGGGTACGGAGACCCAGTACTTC. Translating gives CASSQRTGGTETQYF.

J is TRBJ2-2 and V is TRBV6-5, with D perhaps assigned TRBD1 or TRBD2 (6 bases each). The CDR3 runs 16 residues. V was shortened by 4 bases and J by 2 bases, with 14 bases between the two germline ends. Per germline, CDR1 MNHEY and CDR2 SVGAGI. CDR3 bases: TGTGCCAGCAGTTTGGCGGGACAAGCCAACACCGGGGAGCTGTTTTTT. This codes for CASSLAGQANTGELFF.

Remarks on this clone: Other DNA sequences in this sample translate to the same CDR3. V and J are TRBV7-8 and TRBJ2-6; D gene unclear. Germline-derived CDR1 and CDR2 are SGHVS and FQNEAQ. V shed 0 bases and J shed 1 base, with 4 bases lying between them. The CDR3 covers 15 residues. CDR3 in amino acids: CASSLAGSGANVLTF. DNA for the CDR3: TGTGCCAGCAGCTTAGCTGGGTCTGGGGCCAACGTCCTGACTTTC.

V gene TRBV30 combines with J gene TRBJ1-1, with 9 bases lining up with TRBD1. Trimming cost V 1 base and J 0 bases; bases outside gene matches: 6. Per the germline V gene, CDR1 is GTSNPN and CDR2 is SVGIG (reference sequence). This CDR3 is built from 16 residues. The CDR3 spells CAWSGPGTGMNTEAFF. The CDR3 coding sequence is TGTGCCTGGAGTGGACCCGGGACAGGGATGAACACTGAAGCTTTCTTT.

This clone was seen only a few times. This chain links TRBV6-6 with TRBJ1-4; D gene unclear. V lost 8 bases, J lost 7 bases, and 14 bases lay in between. Germline V gene sequence: CDR1 MNHNY, CDR2 SVGAGI (reference sequence). The CDR3 is made up of 13 amino acids. The CDR3 protein is CASRDFLSEKLFF. For the CDR3, the DNA is TGTGCCAGCCGGGATTTTCTGAGTGAAAAACTGTTTTTT.